Sequencing of this TCR beta chain was carried out in a study of shared clonotypes between healthy human individuals. This CDR3 contains 13 residues. Germline V gene sequence: CDR1 SGHNT, CDR2 YYREEE (reference sequence). Trimming stripped 0 bases from V and 4 bases from J, with 7 bases between. Once extracted for a subset, genomic DNA was divided evenly among several immunoSEQ plates. This table comes from immunoSEQ multiplex PCR, and its TCRdb copy is limited to in-frame clones, with some not included. The data contain roughly 1,800,000 clones, less than 95% of them singletons. Terminally differentiated effector memory CD45RA+ cells were excluded by CCR7 positive selection of CD45RO-negative cells.

Sequencing used naive CD8+ T cells sorted from blood. V gene TRBV5-4 combines with J gene TRBJ1-1; no definite D call. The source is a man between 18 and 29 years old in good health. CDR3 DNA sequence: TGTGCCAGCAGCTTGGAGGAGGGCACTGAAGCTTTCTTT. Amino acids: CASSLEEGTEAFF.